The 13 T cell receptor beta chains below come from one sample, sequenced in a study of blood T cell repertoires in COVID-19. TCRdb's table, derived via immunoSEQ multiplex PCR, lists solely in-frame clones and lacks some. The data show some 70,000 clones, around nine tenths seen once. The sequencing sample was made of peripheral blood. These receptors originate from a man aged 45 to 65 with active COVID-19.

Written as DNA, the CDR3 is TGTGCCAGCAGCTTCGATCAGGGGAGGGTTCGAGAGACCCAGTACTTC. It specifies CASSFDQGRVRETQYF. J is TRBJ2-5 and V is TRBV5-6; TRBD2 might be the D (7 bases). The CDR3 has 16 amino acids. The ends were cut back, 2 bases at V and 4 bases at J, with 18 bases in the middle. Germline CDR1 SGHDT, CDR2 YYEEEE.

This chain connects TRBV19 to TRBJ2-1; 12 nucleotides line up with TRBD2. CDR1 is LNHDA, CDR2 SQIVND, per germline (reference sequence). Unmatched junction bases numbered 2, after V lost 4 bases and J lost 4 bases. The CDR3 totals 15 residues. The CDR3, as DNA: TGTGCCAGTAGTACCGGGACTAGCGGGTACAATGAGCAGTTCTTC. It encodes CASSTGTSGYNEQFF.

The chain uses TRBV5-1 and TRBJ2-5; D is undetermined. This CDR3 has 11 amino acids. The V end was cut by 4 bases, the J end by 2 bases, with 3 bases between. Germline V gives CDR1 SGHRS, CDR2 YFSETQ. CDR3 in amino acids: CASSQQETQYF. Written as DNA, the CDR3 is TGCGCCAGCAGCCAACAAGAGACCCAGTACTTC.

V gene TRBV28 combines with J gene TRBJ2-7; TRBD1 matches 9 bases. CDR3 length: 16 residues. The V gene's germline CDR1 is MDHEN and CDR2 SYDVKM. V shed 2 bases, J shed 2 bases, and the junction held 7 bases outside the gene matches. CDR3 residues: CASSLGTGPKTYEQYF. DNA of the CDR3: TGTGCCAGCAGTTTAGGGACAGGGCCCAAAACCTACGAGCAGTACTTC.

The chain employs TRBV28 and TRBJ2-7; D perhaps matches TRBD2 (6 bases). The CDR3 contains 14 residues. V was shortened by 8 bases and J by 2 bases, with 16 bases between the two germline ends. Germline V gives CDR1 MDHEN, CDR2 SYDVKM. The CDR3 protein is CASGDWAITYEQYF. The CDR3 DNA reads as TGTGCCAGCGGGGACTGGGCCATCACCTACGAGCAGTACTTC.

This clone was observed once. V usage is TRBV9 and J usage is TRBJ2-2; 9 bases agree with TRBD1. CDR1 SGDLS and CDR2 YYNGEE come from the germline V gene. The CDR3 runs to 15 residues. The V segment lost 3 bases and the J segment 2 bases; nucleotides outside the gene matches: 2. The CDR3 here is CASSDRGPNTGELFF. The DNA of the CDR3 is TGTGCCAGCAGCGACAGGGGGCCTAACACCGGGGAGCTGTTTTTT. The variable domain in full, completed from reference TRBV9 and TRBJ2-2, reads DSGVTQTPKHLITATGQRVTLRCSPRSGDLSVYWYQQSLDQGLQFLIQYYNGEERAKGNILERFSAQQFPDLHSELNLSSLELGDSALYFCASSDRGPNTGELFFGEGSRLTVL.

The chain is built from TRBV11-1 and TRBJ2-7; 7 bases map to TRBD2. This CDR3 is built from 12 residues. Germline CDR1 is SGHAT and CDR2 is FQDESV (reference sequence). With V trimmed by 10 bases and J by 6 bases, 9 bases remained unmatched. The chain's CDR3 is CAIEGLVAEQYF. The CDR3 DNA is TGTGCCATTGAAGGACTAGTGGCCGAGCAGTACTTC.

This clone has more than one count but fewer than ten. The chain uses TRBV5-6 and TRBJ2-3, with 10 positions matching TRBD2. Looked up from germline, CDR1 is SGHDT and CDR2 is YYEEEE. After removal of 2 bases from V and 4 bases from J, the junction contained 1 base not matched to a gene. CDR3 length: 14 amino acids. The DNA of the CDR3 is TGTGCCAGCAGCTTAGCGGGAGGGCCAGATACGCAGTATTTT. Amino acid sequence: CASSLAGGPDTQYF.

The sample holds one count of this clone. In DNA form, the CDR3 reads TGCGCCAGCAGACCCGGGACAGGAGTATCATTTATTGGAGCTTTCTTT. Encoded protein: CASRPGTGVSFIGAFF. The chain employs TRBV5-1 and TRBJ1-1, with 8 positions matching TRBD1. V shed 5 bases and J 10 bases; nucleotides not matched to a gene: 19. The CDR3 totals 16 residues. Germline CDR1 is SGHRS and CDR2 is YFSETQ.

The chain joins TRBV9 to TRBJ2-1; 7 bases match TRBD1. With V trimmed by 4 bases and J by 2 bases, 3 bases remained unmatched. This CDR3 comprises 14 residues. Per the germline V gene, CDR1 is SGDLS and CDR2 is YYNGEE. The DNA for the CDR3 is TGTGCCAGCAGCTCAGGGGGAACCTACAATGAGCAGTTCTTC. It translates to CASSSGGTYNEQFF.

This chain links TRBV5-1 with TRBJ1-6; TRBD1 matches at 9 bases. Germline CDR1 reads SGHRS; CDR2 reads YFSETQ. J was trimmed by 9 bases and V by 4 bases; bases with no gene match: 17. This CDR3 has 18 amino acids. The CDR3 DNA reads TGCGCCAGCAGCACCTTCCGACAGTCGGGACAGGGAGGTTCACCCCTCCACTTT. Its translation is CASSTFRQSGQGGSPLHF.

A single count supports this clone. This sequence joins TRBV6-5 and TRBJ1-5; 11 bases match TRBD1. The CDR3 contains 15 residues. CDR1 and CDR2 (germline): MNHEY, SVGAGI. With V trimmed by 10 bases and J by 3 bases, 8 bases remained unmatched. The CDR3 here is CATQGQGGTNQPQHF. CDR3 coding DNA: TGTGCCACCCAGGGACAGGGGGGCACCAATCAGCCCCAGCATTTT.

The chain has TRBV5-6 and TRBJ1-1; a possible D gene is TRBD1 (5 bases). Trimming removed 5 bases at V and 5 bases at J, with 19 bases between. CDR3 length: 15 amino acids. Germline V CDR1 and CDR2: SGHDT, YYEEEE. CDR3: CASSYPPGGGTEAFF. In nucleotides, the CDR3 is TGTGCCAGCAGTTACCCTCCGGGGGGAGGAACTGAAGCTTTCTTT. The entire variable domain, with the rest obtained from reference TRBV5-6 and TRBJ1-1, is as follows: DAGVTQSPTHLIKTRGQQVTLRCSPKSGHDTVSWYQQALGQGPQFIFQYYEEEERQRGNFPDRFSGHQFPNYSSELNVNALLLGDSALYLCASSYPPGGGTEAFFGQGTRLTVV.